Only a few counts were recorded for the clone carrying this T cell receptor beta chain. The antigen is undetermined. The germline V gene has CDR1 MNHNS and CDR2 SASEGT. Trimming left V 6 bases short and J 6 bases short, with 11 bases between. CDR3 size: 12 residues. This sample was included in a study of T-cell memory formation after mild COVID-19. TCRdb re-derived calls from the 5' RACE reads in MiXCR, one entry per CDR3 protein. The table records hundreds of thousands of distinct CDR3 sequences, about 20% of them present only once. General study points: For contracting clones, CD4+ ones sat mainly in CM and EM, CD8+ in EMRA.

The TCR was taken from an adult woman who had mild COVID-19 (a few samples of this study predate the infection). Cell type and time point are not known. The chain uses TRBV6-1 and TRBJ1-1; perhaps TRBD1 as D (6 bases). Sequenced input: PBMCs or a T cell subset sorted from them (not recorded which). The CDR3, as DNA: TGTGCCAGCAGCCGGACAGTCTCTGAAGCTTTCTTT. This sequence encodes CASSRTVSEAFF.